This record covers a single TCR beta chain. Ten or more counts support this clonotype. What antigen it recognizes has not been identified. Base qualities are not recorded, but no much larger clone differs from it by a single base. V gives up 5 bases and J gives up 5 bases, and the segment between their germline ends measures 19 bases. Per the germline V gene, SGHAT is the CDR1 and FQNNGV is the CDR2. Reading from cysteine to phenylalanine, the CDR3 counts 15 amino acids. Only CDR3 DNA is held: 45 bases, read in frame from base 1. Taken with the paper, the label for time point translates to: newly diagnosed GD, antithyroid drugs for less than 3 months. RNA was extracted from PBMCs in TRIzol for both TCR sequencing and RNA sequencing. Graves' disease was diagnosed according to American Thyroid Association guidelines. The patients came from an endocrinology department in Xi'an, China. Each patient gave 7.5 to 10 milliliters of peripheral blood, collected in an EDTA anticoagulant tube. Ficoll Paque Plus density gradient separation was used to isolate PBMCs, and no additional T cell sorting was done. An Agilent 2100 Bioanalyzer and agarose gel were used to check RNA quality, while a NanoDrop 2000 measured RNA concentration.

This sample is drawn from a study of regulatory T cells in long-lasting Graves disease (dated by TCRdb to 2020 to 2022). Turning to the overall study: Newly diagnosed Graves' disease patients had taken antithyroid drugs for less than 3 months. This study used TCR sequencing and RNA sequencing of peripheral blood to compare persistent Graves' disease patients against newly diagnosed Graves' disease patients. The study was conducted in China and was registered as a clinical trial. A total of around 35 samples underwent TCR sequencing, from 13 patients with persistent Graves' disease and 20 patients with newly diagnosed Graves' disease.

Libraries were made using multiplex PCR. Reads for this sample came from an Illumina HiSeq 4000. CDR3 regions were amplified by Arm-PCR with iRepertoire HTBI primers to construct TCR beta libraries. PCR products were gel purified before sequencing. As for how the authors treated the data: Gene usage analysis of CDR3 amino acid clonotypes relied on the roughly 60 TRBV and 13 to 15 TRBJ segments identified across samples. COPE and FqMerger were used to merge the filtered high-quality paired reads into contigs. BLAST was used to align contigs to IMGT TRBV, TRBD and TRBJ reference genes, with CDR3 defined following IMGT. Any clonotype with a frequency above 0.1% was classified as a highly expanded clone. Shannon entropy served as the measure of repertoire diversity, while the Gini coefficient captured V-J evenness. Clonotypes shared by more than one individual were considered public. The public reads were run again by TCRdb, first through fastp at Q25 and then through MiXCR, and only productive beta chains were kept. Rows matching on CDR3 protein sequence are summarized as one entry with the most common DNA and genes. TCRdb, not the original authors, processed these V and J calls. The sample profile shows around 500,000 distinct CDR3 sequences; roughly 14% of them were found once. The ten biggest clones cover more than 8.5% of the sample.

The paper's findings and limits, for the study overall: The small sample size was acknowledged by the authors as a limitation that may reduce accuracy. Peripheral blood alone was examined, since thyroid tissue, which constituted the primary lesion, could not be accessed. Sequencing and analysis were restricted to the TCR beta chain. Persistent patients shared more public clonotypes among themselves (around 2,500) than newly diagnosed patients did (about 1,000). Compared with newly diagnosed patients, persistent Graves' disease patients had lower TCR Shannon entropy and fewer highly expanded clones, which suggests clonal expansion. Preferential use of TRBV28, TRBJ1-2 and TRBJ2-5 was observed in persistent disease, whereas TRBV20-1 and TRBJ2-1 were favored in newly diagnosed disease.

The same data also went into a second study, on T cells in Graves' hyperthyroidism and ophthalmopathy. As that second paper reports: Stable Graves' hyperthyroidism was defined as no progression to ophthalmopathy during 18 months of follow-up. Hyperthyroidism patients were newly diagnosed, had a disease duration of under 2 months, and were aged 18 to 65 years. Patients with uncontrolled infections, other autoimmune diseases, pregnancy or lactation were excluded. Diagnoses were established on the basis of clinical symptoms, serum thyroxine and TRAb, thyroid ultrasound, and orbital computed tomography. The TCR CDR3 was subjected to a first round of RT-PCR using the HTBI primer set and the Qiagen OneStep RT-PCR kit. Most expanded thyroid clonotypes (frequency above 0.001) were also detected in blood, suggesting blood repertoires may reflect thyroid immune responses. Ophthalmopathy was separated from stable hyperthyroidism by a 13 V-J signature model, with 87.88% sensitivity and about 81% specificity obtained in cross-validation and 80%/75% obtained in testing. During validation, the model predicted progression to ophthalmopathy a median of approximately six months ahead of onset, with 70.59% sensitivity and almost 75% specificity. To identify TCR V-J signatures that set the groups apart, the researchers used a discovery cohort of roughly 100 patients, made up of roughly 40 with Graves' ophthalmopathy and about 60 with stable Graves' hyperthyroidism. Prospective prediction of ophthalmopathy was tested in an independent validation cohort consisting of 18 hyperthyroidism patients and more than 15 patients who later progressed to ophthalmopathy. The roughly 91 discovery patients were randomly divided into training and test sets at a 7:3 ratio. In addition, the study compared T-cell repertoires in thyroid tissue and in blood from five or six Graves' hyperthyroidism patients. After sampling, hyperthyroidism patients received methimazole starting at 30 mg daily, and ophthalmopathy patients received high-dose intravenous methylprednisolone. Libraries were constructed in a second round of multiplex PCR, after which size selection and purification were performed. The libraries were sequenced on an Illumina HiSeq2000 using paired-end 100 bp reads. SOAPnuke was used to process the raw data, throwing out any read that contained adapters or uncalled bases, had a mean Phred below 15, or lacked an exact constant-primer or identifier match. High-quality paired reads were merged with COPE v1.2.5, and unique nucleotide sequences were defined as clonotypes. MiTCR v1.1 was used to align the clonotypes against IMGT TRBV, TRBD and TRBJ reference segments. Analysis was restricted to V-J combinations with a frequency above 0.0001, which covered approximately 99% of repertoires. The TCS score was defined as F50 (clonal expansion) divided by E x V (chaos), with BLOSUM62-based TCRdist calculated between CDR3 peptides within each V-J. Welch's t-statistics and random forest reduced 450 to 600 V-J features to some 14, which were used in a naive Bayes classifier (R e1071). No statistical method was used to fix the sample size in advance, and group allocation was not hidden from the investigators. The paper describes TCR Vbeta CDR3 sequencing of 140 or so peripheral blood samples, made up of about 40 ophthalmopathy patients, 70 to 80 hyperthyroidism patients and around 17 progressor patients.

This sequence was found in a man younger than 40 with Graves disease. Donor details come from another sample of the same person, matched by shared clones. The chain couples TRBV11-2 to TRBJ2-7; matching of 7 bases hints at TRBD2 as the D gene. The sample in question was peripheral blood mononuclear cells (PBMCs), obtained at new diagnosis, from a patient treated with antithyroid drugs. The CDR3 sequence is CASSHRARGVDEQYF. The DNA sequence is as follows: TGTGCCAGCAGCCACAGGGCACGGGGGGTCGACGAGCAGTACTTC.